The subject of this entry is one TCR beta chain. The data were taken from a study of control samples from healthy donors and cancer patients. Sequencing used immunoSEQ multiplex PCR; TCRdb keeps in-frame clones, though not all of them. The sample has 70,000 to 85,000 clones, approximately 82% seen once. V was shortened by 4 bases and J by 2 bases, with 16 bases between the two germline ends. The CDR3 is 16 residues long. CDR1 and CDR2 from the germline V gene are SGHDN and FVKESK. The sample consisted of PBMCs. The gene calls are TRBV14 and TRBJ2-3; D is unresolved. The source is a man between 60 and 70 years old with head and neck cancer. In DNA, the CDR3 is TGTGCCAGCAGCCGCCTTCAGGTGTTGTACACAGATACGCAGTATTTT. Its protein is CASSRLQVLYTDTQYF.